One and the same sample provided the 8 T cell receptor beta chains below, sequenced in a study of Ad26.COV2.S vaccination and SARS-CoV-2 variants. Generated by immunoSEQ multiplex PCR, the TCRdb table keeps only in-frame clones and is missing some. This table has 200,000 to 250,000 clones, roughly 88% appearing once. Treatment reported: 15 to 20 received Ad26.COV2.S at low or high dose, single or two shots; roughly 5 received placebo; per-sample allocation not given. The investigators took samples on day 63 after the first vaccine or placebo injection. Sample: peripheral blood, taken in a trial of Ad26.COV2.S vaccine versus placebo. These receptor sequences come from a person aged 18-60 years who received the Ad26.COV2.S COVID-19 vaccine or a placebo.

This clone has just one count. The genes are TRBV28 and TRBJ2-7, with a possible D match to TRBD1 (6 bases). Trimming stripped 5 bases from V and 3 bases from J, with 17 bases between. The germline CDR1 and CDR2 sequences are MDHEN and SYDVKM. The CDR3 contains 15 residues. This CDR3 is CASSPRGGRDYEQYF. The CDR3 DNA is TGTGCCAGCAGTCCCAGGGGCGGGCGCGACTACGAGCAGTACTTC.

Concerning this clone itself: The same CDR3 arises from other DNA sequences in this sample as well. The rearrangement uses TRBV5-1 and TRBJ2-2; no firm D call. Germline CDR1 SGHRS, CDR2 YFSETQ. Trimming removed 4 bases at V and 4 bases at J, with 11 bases between. The CDR3 sequence is 14 residues long. For the CDR3, the DNA is TGCGCCAGCAGCCTGGGCGGAGTCACCGGGGAGCTGTTTTTT. Residues: CASSLGGVTGELFF.

With respect to this clone: Within the sample, other DNA sequences also encode this same CDR3. The V call is TRBV20-1, the J call TRBJ2-1; perhaps TRBD2 as D (6 bases). V was pared by 4 bases and J by 7 bases, with 8 bases between. This CDR3 has 11 amino acids. Germline-derived CDR1 and CDR2 are DFQATT and SNEGSKA (reference sequence). Here the CDR3 reads CSATTSNEQFF. The CDR3 DNA reads as TGCAGTGCTACGACTAGTAATGAGCAGTTCTTC.

The rearrangement joins TRBV4-3 to TRBJ2-2; 14 bases line up with TRBD2. CDR1 and CDR2 (germline): LGHNA, YSLEER. This CDR3 has 19 amino acids. The V gene end was trimmed by 2 bases and the J gene end by 1 base; junction bases not matched to a gene: 6. The CDR3 loop reads CASSQYPGLAGVNTGELFF. The CDR3 DNA is TGCGCCAGCAGCCAATATCCGGGACTAGCGGGGGTGAACACCGGGGAGCTGTTTTTT.

The J gene is TRBJ1-2, the V gene TRBV19; D is undetermined. The CDR3 is made up of 15 amino acids. CDR1 is LNHDA, CDR2 SQIVND, per germline (reference sequence). Trimming shortened V by 4 bases and J by 0 bases, and 12 bases separated the two germline ends. DNA of the CDR3: TGTGCCAGTAGTACGGCAGGCGAAACTAACTATGGCTACACCTTC. It specifies CASSTAGETNYGYTF.

Only a few counts were recorded for this clone. V gene TRBV7-2 combines with J gene TRBJ1-2, with D possibly being TRBD1 (5 bases). Trimming took 6 bases from V and 7 from J, leaving 21 bases between them. CDR3 length equals 15 residues. Germline lookup yields CDR1 SGHTA and CDR2 FQGNSA. CDR3 nucleotide sequence: TGTGCCAGCAGACCCCATGGGACTTCCTGGCGTGGCTACACCTTC. Encoded protein: CASRPHGTSWRGYTF.

This clone occurred a few times. The V call is TRBV19, the J call TRBJ2-7; tentative D call: TRBD1 (5 bases). Germline values: CDR1 LNHDA, CDR2 SQIVND (reference sequence). The CDR3 length is 15 residues. V was clipped by 6 bases and J by 3 bases, with 18 bases between them. The CDR3, as DNA: TGTGCCAGTAGCAGGCCACAGGCCGTTCTCTACGAGCAGTACTTC. This encodes CASSRPQAVLYEQYF.

The V gene is TRBV12-3 or TRBV12-4, the J gene TRBJ2-5; D is perhaps TRBD1 (5 bases). Deletions cut 11 bases from V and 4 bases from J, with 11 bases between. The CDR3 covers 11 residues. The CDR3 bases are TGTGCCTCCGGGCAGGGAGAGACCCAGTACTTC. Translating it yields CASGQGETQYF.